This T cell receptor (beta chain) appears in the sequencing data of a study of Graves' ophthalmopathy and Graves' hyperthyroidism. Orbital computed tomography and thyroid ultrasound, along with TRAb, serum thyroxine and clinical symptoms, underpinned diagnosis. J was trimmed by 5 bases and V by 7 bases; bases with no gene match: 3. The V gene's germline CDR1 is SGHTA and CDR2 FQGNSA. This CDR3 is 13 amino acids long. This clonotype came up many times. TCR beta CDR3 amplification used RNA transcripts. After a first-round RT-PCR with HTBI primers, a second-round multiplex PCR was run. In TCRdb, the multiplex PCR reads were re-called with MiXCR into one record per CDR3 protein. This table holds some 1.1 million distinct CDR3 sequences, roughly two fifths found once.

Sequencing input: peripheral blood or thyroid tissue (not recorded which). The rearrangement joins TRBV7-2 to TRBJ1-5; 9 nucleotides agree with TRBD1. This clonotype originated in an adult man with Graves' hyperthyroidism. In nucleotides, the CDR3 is TGTGCCAGCACCAGGGACAGGGATCAGCCCCAGCATTTT. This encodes CASTRDRDQPQHF. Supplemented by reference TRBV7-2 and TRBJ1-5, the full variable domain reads GAGVSQSPSNKVTEKGKDVELRCDPISGHTALYWYRQSLGQGLEFLIYFQGNSAPDKSGLPSDRFSAERTGGSVSTLTIQRTQQEDSAVYLCASTRDRDQPQHFGDGTRLSIL.